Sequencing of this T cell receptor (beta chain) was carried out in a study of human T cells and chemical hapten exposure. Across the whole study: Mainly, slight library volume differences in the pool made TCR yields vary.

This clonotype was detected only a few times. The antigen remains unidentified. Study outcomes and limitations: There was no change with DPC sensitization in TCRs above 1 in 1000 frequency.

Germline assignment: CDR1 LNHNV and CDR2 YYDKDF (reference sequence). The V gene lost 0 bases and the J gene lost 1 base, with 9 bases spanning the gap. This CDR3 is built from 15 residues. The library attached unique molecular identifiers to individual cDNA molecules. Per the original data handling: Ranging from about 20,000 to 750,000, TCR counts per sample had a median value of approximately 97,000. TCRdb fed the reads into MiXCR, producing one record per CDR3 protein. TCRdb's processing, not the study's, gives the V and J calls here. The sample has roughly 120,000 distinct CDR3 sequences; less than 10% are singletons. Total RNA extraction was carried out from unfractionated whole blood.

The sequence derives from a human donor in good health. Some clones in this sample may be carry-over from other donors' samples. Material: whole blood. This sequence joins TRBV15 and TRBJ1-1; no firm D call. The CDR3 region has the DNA TGTGCCACCAGCAGAGAGGACGCACCGAACACTGAAGCTTTCTTT. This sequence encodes CATSREDAPNTEAFF.